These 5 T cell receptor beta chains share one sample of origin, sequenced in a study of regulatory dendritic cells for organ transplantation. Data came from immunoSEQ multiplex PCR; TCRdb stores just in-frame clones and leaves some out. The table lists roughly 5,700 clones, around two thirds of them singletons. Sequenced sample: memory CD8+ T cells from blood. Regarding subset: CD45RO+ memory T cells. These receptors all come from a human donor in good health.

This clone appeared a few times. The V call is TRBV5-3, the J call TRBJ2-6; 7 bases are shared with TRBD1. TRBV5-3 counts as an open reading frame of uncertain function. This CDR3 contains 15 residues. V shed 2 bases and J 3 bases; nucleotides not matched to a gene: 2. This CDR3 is CARSLDRVGANVLTF. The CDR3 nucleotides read TGTGCCAGAAGCTTAGACAGGGTTGGGGCCAACGTCCTGACTTTC.

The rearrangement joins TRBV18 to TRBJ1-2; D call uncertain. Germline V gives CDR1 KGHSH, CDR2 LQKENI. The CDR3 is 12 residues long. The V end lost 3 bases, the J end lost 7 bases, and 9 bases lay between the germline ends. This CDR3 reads CASSPPRSGYTF. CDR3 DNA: TGTGCCAGCTCACCCCCCCGGAGTGGCTACACCTTC.

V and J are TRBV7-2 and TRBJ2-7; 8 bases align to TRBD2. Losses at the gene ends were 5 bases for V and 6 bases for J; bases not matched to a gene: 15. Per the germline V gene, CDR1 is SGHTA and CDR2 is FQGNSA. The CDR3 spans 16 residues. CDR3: CASSRTTGGLDPEQYF. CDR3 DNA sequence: TGTGCCAGCAGCAGAACTACGGGGGGGCTGGATCCCGAGCAGTACTTC.

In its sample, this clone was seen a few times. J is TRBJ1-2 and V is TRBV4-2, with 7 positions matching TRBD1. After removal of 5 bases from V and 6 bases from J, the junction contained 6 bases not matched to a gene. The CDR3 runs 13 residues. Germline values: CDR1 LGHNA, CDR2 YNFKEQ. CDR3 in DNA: TGTGCCAGCAGCTCTACAGGGGTACATGGCTACACCTTC. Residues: CASSSTGVHGYTF.

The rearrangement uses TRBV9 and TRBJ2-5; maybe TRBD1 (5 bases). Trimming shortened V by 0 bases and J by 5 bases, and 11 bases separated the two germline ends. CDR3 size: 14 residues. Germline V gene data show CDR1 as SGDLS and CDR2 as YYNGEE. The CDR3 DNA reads TGTGCCAGCAGCGTAGAAGGCAGGGTGGAGACCCAGTACTTC. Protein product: CASSVEGRVETQYF.